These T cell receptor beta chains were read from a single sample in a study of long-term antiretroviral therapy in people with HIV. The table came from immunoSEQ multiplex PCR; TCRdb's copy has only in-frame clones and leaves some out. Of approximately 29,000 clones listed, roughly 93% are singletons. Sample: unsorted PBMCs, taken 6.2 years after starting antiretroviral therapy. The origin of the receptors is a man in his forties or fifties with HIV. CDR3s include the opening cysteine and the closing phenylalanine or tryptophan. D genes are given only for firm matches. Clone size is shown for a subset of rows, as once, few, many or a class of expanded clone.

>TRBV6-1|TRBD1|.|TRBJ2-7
TGTGCCAGCAGAGCTACCGGGACAGGTTCCTACGAGCAGTACTTC
CASRATGTGSYEQYF
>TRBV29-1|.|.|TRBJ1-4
TGCAGCCCCCTAGCCGGGAAAAAACTGTTTTTT
CSPLAGKKLFF
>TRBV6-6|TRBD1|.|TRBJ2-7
TGTGCCAGCAGTTACTCGAACAGGGGGAGGCACGAGCAGTACTTC
CASSYSNRGRHEQYF
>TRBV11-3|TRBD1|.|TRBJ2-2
TGTGCCAGCAGCCCGGGGGTCCGGGACAGGGACACCGGGGAGCTGTTTTTT
CASSPGVRDRDTGELFF
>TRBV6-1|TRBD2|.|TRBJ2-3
TGTGCCAGTGGAAAGCGGGAGGGAAGGACAGATACGCAGTATTTT
CASGKREGRTDTQYF
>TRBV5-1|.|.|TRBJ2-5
TGCGCCAGCAGCTTCGCGGCGGGGGCGGGGGAGACCCAGTACTTC
CASSFAAGAGETQYF
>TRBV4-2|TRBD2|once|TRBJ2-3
TGTGCCAGCAGCCAGCGATCCCTTCTAGCGGGGGGCACAGATACGCAGTATTTT
CASSQRSLLAGGTDTQYF
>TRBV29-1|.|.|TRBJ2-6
TGCAGCGTTGTGCCCGGTGGGGCCAACGTCCTGACTTTC
CSVVPGGANVLTF
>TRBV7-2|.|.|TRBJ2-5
TGTGCCAGCAGCTTTCAGGGGTTCGGAGAGACCCAGTACTTC
CASSFQGFGETQYF
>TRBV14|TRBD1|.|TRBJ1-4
TGTGCCAGCAAGGGACAGTTAAATGAAAAACTGTTTTTT
CASKGQLNEKLFF
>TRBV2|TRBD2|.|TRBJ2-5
TGTGCCAGCAGCCCCCCCTGGTTAGCGGGGGAACAAGAGACCCAGTACTTC
CASSPPWLAGEQETQYF
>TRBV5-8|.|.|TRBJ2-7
TGTGCCAGCAGCTTACAGGGTTCCTACGAGCAGTACTTC
CASSLQGSYEQYF
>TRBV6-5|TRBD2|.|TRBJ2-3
TGTGCCAGCATTCCCTCGGGTAGCGGGAGGAATACGCAGTATTTT
CASIPSGSGRNTQYF
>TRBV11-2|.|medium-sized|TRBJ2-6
TGTGCCAGCAGCGCGGCGGCCAACGTCCTGACTTTC
CASSAAANVLTF
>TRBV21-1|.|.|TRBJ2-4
TGTGCCAGCAGCAAAGGACCGGGGGACATTCAGTACTTC
CASSKGPGDIQYF
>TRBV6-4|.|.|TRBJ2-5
TGTGCCAGCAGTGACTCGGCATTCGCCGGGAAAGAGACCCAGTACTTC
CASSDSAFAGKETQYF
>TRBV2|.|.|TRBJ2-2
TGTGCCAGCAGGGAAGGGGCAGGTCCGAACACCGGGGAGCTGTTTTTT
CASREGAGPNTGELFF
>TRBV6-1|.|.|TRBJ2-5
TGTGCCAGCACCAAAACGCTGGGGGAGACCCAGTACTTC
CASTKTLGETQYF
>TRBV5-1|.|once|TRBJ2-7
TGCGCCAGCAGCTTGGGCCTAGCTCACGAGCAGTACTTC
CASSLGLAHEQYF
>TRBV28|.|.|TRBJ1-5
TGTGCCAGCAGTTTACGTGGGACACTAAATCAGCCCCAGCATTTT
CASSLRGTLNQPQHF
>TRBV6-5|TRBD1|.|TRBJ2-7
TGTGCCAGCAGTGCCGGGACAGGTTTCTCCGAGCAGTACTTC
CASSAGTGFSEQYF
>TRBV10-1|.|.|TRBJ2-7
TGCGCCAGCAGTGCCGGGACTCTGAGCACTCGCGAGCAGTACTTC
CASSAGTLSTREQYF
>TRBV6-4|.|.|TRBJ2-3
TGTGCCAGCAGTGACCTGTTTTCCGGTACGCAGTATTTT
CASSDLFSGTQYF
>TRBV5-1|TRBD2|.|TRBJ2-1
TGCGCCAGCAGCAGAGCGGGGGGGCGGGATGAGCAGTTCTTC
CASSRAGGRDEQFF
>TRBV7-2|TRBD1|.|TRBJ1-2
TGTGCCAGCAGCGGCCCACAGGGGAAGTTTATCGATGGCTACACCTTC
CASSGPQGKFIDGYTF
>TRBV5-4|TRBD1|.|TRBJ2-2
TGTGCCAGCAGCCCACCCGGACAGGGACGGGAGCTGTTTTTT
CASSPPGQGRELFF
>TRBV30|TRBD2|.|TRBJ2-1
TGTGCCTGGACGTGGTCTAGCGGAAACAATGAGCAGTTCTTC
CAWTWSSGNNEQFF
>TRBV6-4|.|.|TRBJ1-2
TGTGCCAGCAGTGACGGAGGGGCGGGAGGCTACACCTTC
CASSDGGAGGYTF
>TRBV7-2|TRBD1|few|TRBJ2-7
TGTGCCAGCAGCCTTCCCCAGGGGGCCTTGACCTACGAGCAGTACTTC
CASSLPQGALTYEQYF
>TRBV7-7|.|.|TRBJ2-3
TGTGCTAGCAGCCCCCGTCCTGGAGCGGGCAGCCGCACAGATACGCAGTATTTT
CASSPRPGAGSRTDTQYF
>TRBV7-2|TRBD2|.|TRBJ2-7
TGTGCCAGCAGCTTAGATACCAGCGGGAGGGCCGTCTACGAGCAGTACTTC
CASSLDTSGRAVYEQYF
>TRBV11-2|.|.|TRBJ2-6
TGTGCCAGCAACCCCGGAACCAACGTCCTGACTTTC
CASNPGTNVLTF
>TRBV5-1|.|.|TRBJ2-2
TGCGCCAGCAGCTTTACGGGGACCGGGGAGCTGTTTTTT
CASSFTGTGELFF
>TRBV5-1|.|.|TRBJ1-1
TGCGCCAGCAGCCCCGGTGTCGGTGAAGCTTTCTTT
CASSPGVGEAFF
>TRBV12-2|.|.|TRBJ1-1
TGTGCAAGTCGCCGGCGGGAACTGAACACTGAAGCTTTCTTT
CASRRRELNTEAFF
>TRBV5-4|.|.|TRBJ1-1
TGTGCCAGCAGCTTGGCTAGGGGAGGGGGAAACACTGAAGCTTTCTTT
CASSLARGGGNTEAFF
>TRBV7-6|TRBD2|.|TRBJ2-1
TGTGCCAGCAGCTCAGCGGGGTCTAGCGGCCGTGAGGGTGAGCAGTTCTTC
CASSSAGSSGREGEQFF
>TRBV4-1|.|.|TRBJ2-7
TGCGCCAGCAGCCAAGCCACCCCCTCCGAGCAGTACTTC
CASSQATPSEQYF
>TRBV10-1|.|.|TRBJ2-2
TGCGCCAGCAGTGCAGGTTTCGGGGAGCTGTTTTTT
CASSAGFGELFF
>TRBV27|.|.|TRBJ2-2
TGTGCCAGCAGTACAATGACAGTATCCCCCGGGGAGCTGTTTTTT
CASSTMTVSPGELFF
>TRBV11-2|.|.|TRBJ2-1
TGTGCCAGCAGCCCCTCGATGAGTAATGAGCAGTTCTTC
CASSPSMSNEQFF
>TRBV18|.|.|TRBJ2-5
TGTGCCAGCTCACCAGGGGTCGTGGAGACCCAGTACTTC
CASSPGVVETQYF
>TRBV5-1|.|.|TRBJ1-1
TGCGCCAGCAGCTTAGACGGACAGTCGAACACTGAAGCTTTCTTT
CASSLDGQSNTEAFF
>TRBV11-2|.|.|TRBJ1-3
TGTGCCAGCAGCTTATTCGTGGGGACCACGATCGGAAACACCATATATTTT
CASSLFVGTTIGNTIYF
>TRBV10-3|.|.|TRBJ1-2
TGTGCCATCAGTGCGCCAGGGGCCTTGTATGGCTACACCTTC
CAISAPGALYGYTF
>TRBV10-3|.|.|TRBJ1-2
TGTGCCATCAGGGATGACAGGCAGATTTATGGCTACACCTTC
CAIRDDRQIYGYTF
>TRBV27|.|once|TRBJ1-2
TGTGCCAGCAGTTTCTCCAGGGCCTATGGCTACACCTTC
CASSFSRAYGYTF
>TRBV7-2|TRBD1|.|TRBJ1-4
TGTGCCAGCAGCTTGGGAGGACAGGGAGGTGAAAAACTGTTTTTT
CASSLGGQGGEKLFF
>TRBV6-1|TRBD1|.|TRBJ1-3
TGTGCCATATTGGACAGGGAGGGAAACACCATATATTTT
CAILDREGNTIYF
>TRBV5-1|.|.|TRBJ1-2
TGCGCCAGCAGGCTCGGGGCACAAAACTATGGCTACACCTTC
CASRLGAQNYGYTF
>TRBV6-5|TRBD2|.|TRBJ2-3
TGTGCCAGCATCCCGCGGGGGAGAGATACGCAGTATTTT
CASIPRGRDTQYF
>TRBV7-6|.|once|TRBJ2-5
TGTGCCAGCAGCTCCCAGAACCAAGAGACCCAGTACTTC
CASSSQNQETQYF
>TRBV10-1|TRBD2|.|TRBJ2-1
TGCGCCAGCAGTGATAGTCGGCTAGCGGGAGAGAAACTCTACAATGAGCAGTTCTTC
CASSDSRLAGEKLYNEQFF
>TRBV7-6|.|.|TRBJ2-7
TGTGCCAGCAGCTTTGACTTGGGTATCTCCTACGAGCAGTACTTC
CASSFDLGISYEQYF
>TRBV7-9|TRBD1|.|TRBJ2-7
TGTGCCAGCAGCCCCAGTCCCGGGACAGGGCCCTACGAGCAGTACTTC
CASSPSPGTGPYEQYF
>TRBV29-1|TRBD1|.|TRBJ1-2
TGCAGCGCCACTACAGGGGACGGCTACACCTTC
CSATTGDGYTF
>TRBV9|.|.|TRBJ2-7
TGTGCCAGCAGCCCAGGTGCCGGGACAAGCGAGGGTCAGGGCTACGAGCAGTACTTC
CASSPGAGTSEGQGYEQYF